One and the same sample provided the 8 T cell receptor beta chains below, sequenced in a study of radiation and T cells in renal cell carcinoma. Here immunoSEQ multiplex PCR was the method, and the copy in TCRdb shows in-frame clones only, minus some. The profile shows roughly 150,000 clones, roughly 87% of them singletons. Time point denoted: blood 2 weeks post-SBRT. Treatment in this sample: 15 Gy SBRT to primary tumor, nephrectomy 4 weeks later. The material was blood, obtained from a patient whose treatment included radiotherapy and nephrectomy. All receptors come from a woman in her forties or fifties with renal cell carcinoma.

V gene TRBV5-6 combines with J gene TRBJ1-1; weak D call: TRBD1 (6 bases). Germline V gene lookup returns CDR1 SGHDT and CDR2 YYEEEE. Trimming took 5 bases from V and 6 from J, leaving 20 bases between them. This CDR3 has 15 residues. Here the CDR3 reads CASRSNTGFLSEAFF. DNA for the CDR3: TGTGCCAGCAGAAGTAACACAGGGTTCTTGTCTGAAGCTTTCTTT.

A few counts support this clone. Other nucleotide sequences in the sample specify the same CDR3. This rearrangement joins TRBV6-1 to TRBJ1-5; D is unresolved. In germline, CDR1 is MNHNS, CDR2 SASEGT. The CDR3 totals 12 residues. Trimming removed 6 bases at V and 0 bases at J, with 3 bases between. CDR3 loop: CASRDSNQPQHF. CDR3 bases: TGTGCCAGCAGGGATAGCAATCAGCCCCAGCATTTT.

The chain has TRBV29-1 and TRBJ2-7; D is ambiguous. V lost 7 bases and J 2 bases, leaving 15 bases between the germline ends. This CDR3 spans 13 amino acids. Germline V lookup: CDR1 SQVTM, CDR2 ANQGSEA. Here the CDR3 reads CSARTGPTYEQYF. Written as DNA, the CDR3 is TGCAGCGCCCGTACCGGGCCGACCTACGAGCAGTACTTC.

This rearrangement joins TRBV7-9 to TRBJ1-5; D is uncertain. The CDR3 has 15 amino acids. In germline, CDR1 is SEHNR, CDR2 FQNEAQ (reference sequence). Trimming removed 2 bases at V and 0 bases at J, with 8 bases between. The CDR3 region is CASSLSGDSNQPQHF. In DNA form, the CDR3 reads TGTGCCAGCAGCTTATCCGGGGATAGCAATCAGCCCCAGCATTTT.

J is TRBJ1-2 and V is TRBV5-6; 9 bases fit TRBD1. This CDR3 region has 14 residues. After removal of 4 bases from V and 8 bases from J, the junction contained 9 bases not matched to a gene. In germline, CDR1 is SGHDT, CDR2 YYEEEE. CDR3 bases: TGTGCCAGCAGCCCCGACAGGGGGAATTCGGGCTACACCTTC. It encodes CASSPDRGNSGYTF.

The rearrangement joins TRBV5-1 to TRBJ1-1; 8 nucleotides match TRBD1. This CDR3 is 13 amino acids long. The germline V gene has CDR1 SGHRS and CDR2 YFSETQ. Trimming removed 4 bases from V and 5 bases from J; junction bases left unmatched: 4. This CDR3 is CASSQDRVTEAFF. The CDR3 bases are TGCGCCAGCAGCCAGGACAGGGTAACTGAAGCTTTCTTT.

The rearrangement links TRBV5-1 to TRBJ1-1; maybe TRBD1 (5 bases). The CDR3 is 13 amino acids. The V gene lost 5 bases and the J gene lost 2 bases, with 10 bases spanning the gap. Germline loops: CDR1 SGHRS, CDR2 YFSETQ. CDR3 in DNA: TGCGCCAGCAGATGGGACCTTAACACTGAAGCTTTCTTT. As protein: CASRWDLNTEAFF.

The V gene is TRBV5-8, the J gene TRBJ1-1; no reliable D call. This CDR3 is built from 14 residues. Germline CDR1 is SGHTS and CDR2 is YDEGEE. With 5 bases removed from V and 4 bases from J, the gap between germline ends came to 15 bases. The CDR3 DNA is TGTGCCAGCAGGGGAGGGTTGGGCGGCACTGAAGCTTTCTTT. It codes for CASRGGLGGTEAFF.